This paragraph reports one T cell receptor (beta chain). The CDR3 has 16 amino acids. CDR1 and CDR2 (germline): ENHRY, SYGVKD. The V and J ends lost 3 bases and 8 bases, in that order; junction bases with no gene match: 6. TCRdb called the multiplex PCR reads again in MiXCR, with one record for every CDR3 protein. The sample has some 52,000 distinct CDR3 sequences; around 45% are singletons. The record originates from a study of breast tumors, draining lymph nodes, adjacent tissues. V gene TRBV10-3 combines with J gene TRBJ2-1; 14 nucleotides agree with TRBD2. This TCR derives from a female donor with breast cancer. Some clones in this sample may be carry-over from other donors' samples. The sequenced sample was breast tumor tissue. CDR3 bases: TGTGCCATCAGTGAACCCGGGGGACTAGCGGGAGATGAGCAGTTCTTC. Its protein is CAISEPGGLAGDEQFF.